This TCR beta chain originates from a study of blood T cell repertoires in COVID-19. Profiling relied on immunoSEQ multiplex PCR, and the TCRdb table lists in-frame clones only, not all of them. Of approximately 97,000 clones in the sample, less than 90% are singletons; the top ten hold about 19%. This TCR derives from a woman older than 75 with acute or convalescent COVID-19. The specimen was peripheral blood.

CDR3 in DNA: TGCGCCAGCGGGATGACCCCGGGGCCAGGGGCGGAGCAGTACTTC. The encoded protein is CASGMTPGPGAEQYF. The chain links TRBV5-1 to TRBJ2-7; possibly TRBD1 for D (6 bases). The germline CDR1 and CDR2 sequences are SGHRS and YFSETQ. The V and J ends lost 7 bases and 7 bases respectively, with 24 bases between them. The CDR3 has 15 amino acids.